What follows is one T cell receptor (beta chain) and its context. There are 14 residues in the CDR3. In germline, CDR1 is MDHEN, CDR2 SYDVKM. V gave up 6 bases and J gave up 9 bases, with 21 bases separating them. Treatment indicated: about 20 received Ad26.COV2.S at low or high dose, single or two shots; 5 received placebo; per-sample allocation not given. Day 63 after the first vaccine or placebo injection was the time point for sampling. An Ad26 vector expressing Wuhan-strain SARS-CoV-2 spike constituted the vaccine. These data come from a study of Ad26.COV2.S vaccination and SARS-CoV-2 variants. Assay: immunoSEQ multiplex PCR; the TCRdb copy retains only in-frame clones and omits some. The profile shows about 460,000 clones, roughly nine tenths of them singletons.

The chain joins TRBV28 to TRBJ2-7; the D gene is possibly TRBD1 (6 bases). The sequencing used peripheral blood, collected in a trial of Ad26.COV2.S vaccine versus placebo. The TCR originated in a person between 18 and 65 years old who received the Ad26.COV2.S COVID-19 vaccine or a placebo. CDR3 residues: CASRPAGTGPGQYF. The CDR3 DNA reads TGTGCCAGCAGACCAGCTGGTACAGGGCCTGGGCAGTACTTC.